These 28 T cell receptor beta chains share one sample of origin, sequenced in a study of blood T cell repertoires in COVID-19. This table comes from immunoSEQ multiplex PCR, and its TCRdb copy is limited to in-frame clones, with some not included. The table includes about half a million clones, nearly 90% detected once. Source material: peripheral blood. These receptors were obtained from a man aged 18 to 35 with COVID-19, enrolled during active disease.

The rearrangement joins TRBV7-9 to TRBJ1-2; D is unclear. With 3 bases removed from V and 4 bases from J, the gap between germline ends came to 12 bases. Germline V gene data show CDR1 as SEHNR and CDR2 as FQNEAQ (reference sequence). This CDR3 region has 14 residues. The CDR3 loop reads CASSFAVTRYGYTF. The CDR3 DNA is TGTGCCAGCAGCTTTGCTGTTACTCGCTATGGCTACACCTTC.

The CDR3 DNA is TGTGCCAGCATAGCGGGGGGCCCTAGCGTTACGGATACGCAGTATTTT. It encodes CASIAGGPSVTDTQYF. The genes are TRBV27 and TRBJ2-3; 10 bases are shared with TRBD2. V gave up 7 bases and J gave up 6 bases; unmatched junction bases: 13. The CDR3 is 16 amino acids. Per germline, CDR1 MNHEY and CDR2 SMNVEV (reference sequence).

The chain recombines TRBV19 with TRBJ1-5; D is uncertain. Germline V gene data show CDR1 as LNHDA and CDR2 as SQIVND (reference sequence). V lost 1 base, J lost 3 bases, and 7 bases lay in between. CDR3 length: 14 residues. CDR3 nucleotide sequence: TGTGCCAGTAGTATAGCGTATATCAATCAGCCCCAGCATTTT. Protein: CASSIAYINQPQHF.

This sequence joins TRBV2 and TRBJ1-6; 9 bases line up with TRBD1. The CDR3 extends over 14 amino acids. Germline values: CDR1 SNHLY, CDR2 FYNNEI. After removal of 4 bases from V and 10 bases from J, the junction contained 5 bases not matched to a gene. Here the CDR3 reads CASSVRTGESPLHF. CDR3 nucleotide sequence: TGTGCCAGCAGTGTAAGGACAGGGGAATCACCCCTCCACTTT.

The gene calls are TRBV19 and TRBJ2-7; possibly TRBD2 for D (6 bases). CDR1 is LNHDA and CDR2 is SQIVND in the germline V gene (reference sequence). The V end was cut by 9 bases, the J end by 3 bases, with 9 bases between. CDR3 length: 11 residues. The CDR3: CAREGGYEQYF. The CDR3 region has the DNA TGTGCCAGAGAGGGAGGCTACGAGCAGTACTTC.

The CDR3 nucleotides are TGTGCCAGCAGCGTGCAGGGTTATGAAAAACTGTTTTTT. This gives the protein CASSVQGYEKLFF. The chain joins TRBV11-2 to TRBJ1-4, with a tentative D call TRBD1 (5 bases). CDR1 is SGHAT and CDR2 is FQNNGV in the germline V gene. The CDR3 spans 13 residues. Trimming cost V 5 bases and J 6 bases, with 10 bases left between them.

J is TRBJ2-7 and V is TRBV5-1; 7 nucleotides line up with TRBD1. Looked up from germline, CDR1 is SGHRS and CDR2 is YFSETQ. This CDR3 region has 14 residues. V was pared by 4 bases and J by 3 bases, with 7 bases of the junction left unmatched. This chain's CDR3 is CASSRDRELYEQYF. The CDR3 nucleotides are TGCGCCAGCAGCCGCGACAGGGAACTCTACGAGCAGTACTTC.

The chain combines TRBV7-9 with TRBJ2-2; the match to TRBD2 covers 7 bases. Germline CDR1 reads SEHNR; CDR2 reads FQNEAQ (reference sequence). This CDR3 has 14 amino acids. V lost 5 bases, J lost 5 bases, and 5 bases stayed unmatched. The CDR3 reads CASSPFGGTGELFF. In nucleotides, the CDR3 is TGTGCCAGCAGCCCCTTCGGGGGGACCGGGGAGCTGTTTTTT.

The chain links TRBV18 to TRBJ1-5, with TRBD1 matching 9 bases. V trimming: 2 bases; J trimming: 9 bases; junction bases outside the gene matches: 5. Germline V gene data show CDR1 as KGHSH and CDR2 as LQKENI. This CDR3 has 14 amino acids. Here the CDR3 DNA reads TGTGCCAGCTCACCAGACAGGGGGGGTTCGCCCCAGCATTTT. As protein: CASSPDRGGSPQHF. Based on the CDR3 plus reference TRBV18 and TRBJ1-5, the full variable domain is NAGVMQNPRHLVRRRGQEARLRCSPMKGHSHVYWYRQLPEEGLKFMVYLQKENIIDESGMPKERFSAEFPKEGPSILRIQQVVRGDSAAYFCASSPDRGGSPQHFGDGTRLSIL.

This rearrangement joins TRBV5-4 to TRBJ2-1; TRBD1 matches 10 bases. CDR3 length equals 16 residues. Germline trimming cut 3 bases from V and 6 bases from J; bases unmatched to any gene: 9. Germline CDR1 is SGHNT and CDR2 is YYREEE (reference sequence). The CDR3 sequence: CASSSTRDRGSNEQFF. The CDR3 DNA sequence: TGTGCCAGCAGCTCGACCCGGGACAGGGGCAGCAATGAGCAGTTCTTC.

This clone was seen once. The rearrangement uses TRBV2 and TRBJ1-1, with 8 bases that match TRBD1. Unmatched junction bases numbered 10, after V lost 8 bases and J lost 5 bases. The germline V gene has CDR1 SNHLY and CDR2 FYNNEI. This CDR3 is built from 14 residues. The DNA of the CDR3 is TGTGCCAGCTTCCGACCAGGGGGCGGAACTGAAGCTTTCTTT. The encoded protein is CASFRPGGGTEAFF.

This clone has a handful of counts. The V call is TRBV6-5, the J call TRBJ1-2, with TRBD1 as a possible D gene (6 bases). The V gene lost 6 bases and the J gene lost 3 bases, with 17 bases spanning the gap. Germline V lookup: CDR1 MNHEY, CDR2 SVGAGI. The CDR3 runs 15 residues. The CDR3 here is CASSAARQAYYGYTF. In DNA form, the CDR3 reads TGTGCCAGCAGCGCAGCCAGACAGGCTTACTATGGCTACACCTTC.

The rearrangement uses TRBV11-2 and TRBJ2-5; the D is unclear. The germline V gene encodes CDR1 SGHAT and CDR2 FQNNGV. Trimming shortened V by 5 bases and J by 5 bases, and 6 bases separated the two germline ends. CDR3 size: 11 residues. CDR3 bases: TGTGCCAGCAGCCTAAAGGAGACCCAGTACTTC. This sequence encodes CASSLKETQYF.

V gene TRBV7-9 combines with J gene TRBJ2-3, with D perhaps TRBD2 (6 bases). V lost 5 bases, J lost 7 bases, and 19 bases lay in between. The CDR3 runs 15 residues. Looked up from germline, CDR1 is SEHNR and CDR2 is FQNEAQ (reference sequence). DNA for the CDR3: TGTGCCAGCAGCCGTGGGACTCAACCCACTCATACGCAGTATTTT. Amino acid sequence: CASSRGTQPTHTQYF.

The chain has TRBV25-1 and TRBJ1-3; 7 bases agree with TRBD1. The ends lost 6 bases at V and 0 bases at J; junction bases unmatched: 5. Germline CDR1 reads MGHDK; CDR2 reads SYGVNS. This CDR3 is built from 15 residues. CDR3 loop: CASSPWTGSGNTIYF. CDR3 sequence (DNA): TGTGCCAGCAGCCCCTGGACAGGCTCTGGAAACACCATATATTTT.

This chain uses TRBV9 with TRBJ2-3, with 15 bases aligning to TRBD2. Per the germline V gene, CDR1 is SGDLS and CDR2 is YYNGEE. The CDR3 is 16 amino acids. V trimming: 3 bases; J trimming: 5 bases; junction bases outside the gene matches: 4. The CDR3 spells CASSATGLAGGDTQYF. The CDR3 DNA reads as TGTGCCAGCAGCGCCACGGGACTAGCGGGAGGAGATACGCAGTATTTT.

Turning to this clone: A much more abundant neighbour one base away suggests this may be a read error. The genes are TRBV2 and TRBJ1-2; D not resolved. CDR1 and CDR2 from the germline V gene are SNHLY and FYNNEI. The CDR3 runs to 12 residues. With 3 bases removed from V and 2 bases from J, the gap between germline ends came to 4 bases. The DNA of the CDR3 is TGTGCCAGCAGTGACAGGAACTATGGCTACACCTTC. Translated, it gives CASSDRNYGYTF.

The chain's CDR3 is CASSFRAGTTYNEQFF. The CDR3 DNA is TGTGCCAGCAGCTTTCGGGCGGGGACCACCTACAATGAGCAGTTCTTC. The chain has TRBV5-6 and TRBJ2-1, with D perhaps matching TRBD2 (6 bases). V shed 2 bases and J shed 2 bases, with 14 bases lying between them. The CDR3 runs to 16 residues. Germline V gene lookup returns CDR1 SGHDT and CDR2 YYEEEE.

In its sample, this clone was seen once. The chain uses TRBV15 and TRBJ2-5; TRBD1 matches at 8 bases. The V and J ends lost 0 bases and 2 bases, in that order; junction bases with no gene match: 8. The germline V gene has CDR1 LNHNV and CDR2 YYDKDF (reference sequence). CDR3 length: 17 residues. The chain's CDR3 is CATSRDLQGAIQETQYF. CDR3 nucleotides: TGTGCCACCAGCAGAGATCTCCAGGGGGCGATTCAAGAGACCCAGTACTTC. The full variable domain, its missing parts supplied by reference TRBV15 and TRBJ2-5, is DAMVIQNPRYQVTQFGKPVTLSCSQTLNHNVMYWYQQKSSQAPKLLFHYYDKDFNNEADTPDNFQSRRPNTSFCFLDIRSPGLGDTAMYLCATSRDLQGAIQETQYFGPGTRLLVL.

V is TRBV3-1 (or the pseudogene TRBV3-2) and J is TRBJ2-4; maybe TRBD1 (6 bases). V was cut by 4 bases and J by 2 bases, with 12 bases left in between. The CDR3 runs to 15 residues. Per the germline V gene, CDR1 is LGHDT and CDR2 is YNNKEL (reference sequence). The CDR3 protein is CASSPSRGTKNIQYF. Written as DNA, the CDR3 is TGTGCCAGCAGCCCTAGCAGGGGAACCAAAAACATTCAGTACTTC.

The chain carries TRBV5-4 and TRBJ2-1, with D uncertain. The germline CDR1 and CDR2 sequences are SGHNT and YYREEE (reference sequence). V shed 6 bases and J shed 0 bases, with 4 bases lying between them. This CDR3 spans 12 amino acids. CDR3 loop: CASMSSYNEQFF. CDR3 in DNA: TGTGCCAGCATGAGCTCCTACAATGAGCAGTTCTTC.

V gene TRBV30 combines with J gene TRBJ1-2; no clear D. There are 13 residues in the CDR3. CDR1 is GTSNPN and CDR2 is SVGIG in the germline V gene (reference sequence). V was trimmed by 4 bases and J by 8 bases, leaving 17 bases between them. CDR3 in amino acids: CAWNTDTLRGYTF. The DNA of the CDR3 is TGTGCCTGGAATACAGACACCCTCAGGGGCTACACCTTC.

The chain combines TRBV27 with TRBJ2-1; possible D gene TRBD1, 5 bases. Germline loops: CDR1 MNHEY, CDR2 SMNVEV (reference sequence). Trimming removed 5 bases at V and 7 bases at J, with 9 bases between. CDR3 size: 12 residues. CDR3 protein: CASSPWTNEQFF. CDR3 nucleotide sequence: TGTGCCAGCAGTCCGTGGACAAATGAGCAGTTCTTC.

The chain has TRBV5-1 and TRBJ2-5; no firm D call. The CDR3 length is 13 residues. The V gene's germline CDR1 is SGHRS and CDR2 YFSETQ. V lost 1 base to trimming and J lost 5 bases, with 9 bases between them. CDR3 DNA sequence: TGCGCCAGCAGCTTGTTGCCGGTTGAGACCCAGTACTTC. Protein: CASSLLPVETQYF.

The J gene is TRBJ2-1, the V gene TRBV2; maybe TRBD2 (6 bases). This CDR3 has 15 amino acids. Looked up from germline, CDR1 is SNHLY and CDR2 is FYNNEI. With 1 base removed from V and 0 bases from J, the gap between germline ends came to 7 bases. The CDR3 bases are TGTGCCAGCAGTGAAGGAGCGGGCTCCTACAATGAGCAGTTCTTC. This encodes CASSEGAGSYNEQFF.

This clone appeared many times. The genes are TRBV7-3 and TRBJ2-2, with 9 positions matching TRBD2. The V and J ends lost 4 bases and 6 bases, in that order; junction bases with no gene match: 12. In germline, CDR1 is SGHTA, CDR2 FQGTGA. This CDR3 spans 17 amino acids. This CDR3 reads CASSSSLLSGRAGELFF. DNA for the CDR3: TGTGCCAGCAGCTCCAGCCTCCTTAGCGGGAGAGCCGGGGAGCTGTTTTTT.

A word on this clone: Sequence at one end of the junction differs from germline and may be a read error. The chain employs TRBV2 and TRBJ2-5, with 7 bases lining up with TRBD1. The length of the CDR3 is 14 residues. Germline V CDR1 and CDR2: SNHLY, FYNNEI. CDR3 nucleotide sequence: TGTGCCAGCAGCGAAGACAGGGTCCAAGAGACCCAGTACTTC. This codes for CASSEDRVQETQYF.

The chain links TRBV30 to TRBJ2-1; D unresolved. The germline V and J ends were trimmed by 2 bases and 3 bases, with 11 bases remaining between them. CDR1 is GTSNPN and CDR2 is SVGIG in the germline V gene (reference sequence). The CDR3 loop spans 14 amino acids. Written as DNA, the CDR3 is TGTGCCTGGAGTCTGCGGTCTAGCTACAATGAGCAGTTCTTC. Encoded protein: CAWSLRSSYNEQFF.